Listed below are T cell receptor beta chains from one sample, sequenced in a study of T cell responses to AZD1222 COVID-19 vaccine. The table came from immunoSEQ multiplex PCR; TCRdb's copy has only in-frame clones and leaves some out. The sample lists some 100,000 clones, about 83% occurring once. The sequencing used peripheral blood, collected on day 0 of AZD1222 vaccination. Every receptor here comes from an adult in good health. Each CDR3 is given with its conserved first and last residue. A D gene is named only where the DNA matches it firmly. Not every row has a clone size; where given, it reads once, few, many or a size class.

clone size | J gene | V gene | D gene | CDR3 DNA | CDR3 protein
few | TRBJ1-5 | TRBV5-5 | TRBD1 | TGTGCCAGCAGCCCCCGCCCCGACAGGGTAGATCAGCCCCAGCATTTT | CASSPRPDRVDQPQHF
. | TRBJ2-1 | TRBV7-3 | TRBD2 | TGTGCCAGCAGTTCGACTAGCGACTCCTACAATGAGCAGTTCTTC | CASSSTSDSYNEQFF
. | TRBJ1-4 | TRBV28 | . | TGTGCCATCGGGGAGGGGGTTGGTGAAAAACTGTTTTTT | CAIGEGVGEKLFF
. | TRBJ2-2 | TRBV6-2/TRBV6-3 | . | TGTGCCAGCAGTTTCGGCAGCGGCTACACCGGGGAGCTGTTTTTT | CASSFGSGYTGELFF
. | TRBJ1-1 | TRBV6-2/TRBV6-3 | . | TGTGCCAGCAGTTACTGGGGGAACACTGAAGCTTTCTTT | CASSYWGNTEAFF
. | TRBJ2-1 | TRBV11-3 | TRBD1 | TGTGCCAGCAGCTTAAGAGGAACCGGGACAGGGGGGAATGAGCAGTTCTTC | CASSLRGTGTGGNEQFF
. | TRBJ1-1 | TRBV7-2 | . | TGTGCCAGCAGCTTCTCGCCCCGACAGCTCACTGAAGCTTTCTTT | CASSFSPRQLTEAFF
. | TRBJ2-3 | TRBV6-2/TRBV6-3 | TRBD2 | TGTGCCAGCAGTTACTCTCTAGCGGGGGGGGCCCGCACAGATACGCAGTATTTT | CASSYSLAGGARTDTQYF
. | TRBJ2-3 | TRBV6-2/TRBV6-3 | . | TGTGCCAGCAGCCGGGACACTCCTAGCACAGATACGCAGTATTTT | CASSRDTPSTDTQYF
. | TRBJ1-2 | TRBV29-1 | . | TGCAGCGTTGAAGGGACAGCGTCGGGTGGCTACACCTTC | CSVEGTASGGYTF
. | TRBJ1-1 | TRBV6-2/TRBV6-3 | . | TGTGCCAGCAGTTCACAAGTGAACACTGAAGCTTTCTTT | CASSSQVNTEAFF
. | TRBJ1-5 | TRBV5-8 | TRBD1 | TGTGCCAGCAGAGGGGACAGTCAAAATCAGCCCCAGCATTTT | CASRGDSQNQPQHF
. | TRBJ1-4 | TRBV3-1/TRBV3-2 | TRBD1 | TGTGCCAGCAGCCAGTGGGGACAGCGTGCAACTAATGAAAAACTGTTTTTT | CASSQWGQRATNEKLFF
. | TRBJ2-7 | TRBV6-6 | TRBD1 | TGTGCCACTAAGGGGACAGGAGGTTACGAGCAGTACTTC | CATKGTGGYEQYF
. | TRBJ1-1 | TRBV6-5 | TRBD1 | TGTGCCAGCAGGAGGGGACAGGGCCTGAACACTGAAGCTTTCTTT | CASRRGQGLNTEAFF
. | TRBJ2-2 | TRBV3-1/TRBV3-2 | . | TGTGCCAGCAGCCGAGGACCGAACACCGGGGAGCTGTTTTTT | CASSRGPNTGELFF
. | TRBJ1-6 | TRBV6-4 | . | TGTGCCAGCAGAGTAGGACAGCAAGTTTCACCCCTCCACTTT | CASRVGQQVSPLHF
. | TRBJ2-6 | TRBV3-1/TRBV3-2 | . | TGTGCCAGCAGCCAGGACACCTCTGGGGCCAACGTCCTGACTTTC | CASSQDTSGANVLTF
. | TRBJ1-1 | TRBV3-1/TRBV3-2 | . | TGTGCCAGCAGCCAGGGGACCCTCCCTTTCTTT | CASSQGTLPFF
. | TRBJ2-3 | TRBV7-2 | . | TGTGCCAGCAGCTTAAGTCCGACTCGAACGGATACGCAGTATTTT | CASSLSPTRTDTQYF
once | TRBJ1-1 | TRBV5-5 | . | TGTGCCAGCAGCTTGGACAGGTGGAACACTGAAGCTTTCTTT | CASSLDRWNTEAFF
. | TRBJ1-5 | TRBV10-3 | . | TGTGCCATCGGGCTAGAAAATAGCAATCAGCCCCAGCATTTT | CAIGLENSNQPQHF
. | TRBJ1-3 | TRBV3-1/TRBV3-2 | . | TGTGCCAGCAGCTTTAATCCAGGGAGCTCTGGAAACACCATATATTTT | CASSFNPGSSGNTIYF
. | TRBJ2-7 | TRBV7-2 | . | TGTGCCAGCAGCTTGCCACAGGTCTACGAGCAGTACTTC | CASSLPQVYEQYF
. | TRBJ1-6 | TRBV3-1/TRBV3-2 | . | TGTGCCAGCAGCCAAGTAAGCGGGGGGCGAGATTCACCCCTCCACTTT | CASSQVSGGRDSPLHF
. | TRBJ1-4 | TRBV18 | . | TGTGCCAGCTCACCACAGGGATCAACTAATGAAAAACTGTTTTTT | CASSPQGSTNEKLFF
. | TRBJ1-2 | TRBV5-1 | . | TGCGCCAGCAGCTTGGTGGGGGGATATTATGGCTACACCTTC | CASSLVGGYYGYTF
. | TRBJ1-2 | TRBV20-1 | . | TGCAGTGCTACCGACTATGGCTACACCTTC | CSATDYGYTF
once | TRBJ2-1 | TRBV30 | . | TGTGCCTGGAGCACGCAGGGACACGGTGAGCAGTTCTTC | CAWSTQGHGEQFF
. | TRBJ2-7 | TRBV30 | . | TGTGCCTGGAGTGTACAAAGGGGGGAGCAGTACTTC | CAWSVQRGEQYF
. | TRBJ2-1 | TRBV6-2/TRBV6-3 | TRBD1 | TGTGCCAGCAGTTACTCCGACAGGGCCGGGTATGAGGGGGCCTACAATGAGCAGTTCTTC | CASSYSDRAGYEGAYNEQFF
. | TRBJ1-5 | TRBV28 | TRBD1 | TGTGCCAGCGGGGGGACAGGGGATTATCAGCCCCAGCATTTT | CASGGTGDYQPQHF
. | TRBJ1-4 | TRBV6-2/TRBV6-3 | . | TGTGCCAGCAGCGCCTATTACAGCGATGAAAAACTGTTTTTT | CASSAYYSDEKLFF
. | TRBJ2-1 | TRBV6-2/TRBV6-3 | . | TGTGCCAGCAGTTATCGGGACCCTTGGACGGCCACCTCCTACAATGAGCAGTTCTTC | CASSYRDPWTATSYNEQFF
once | TRBJ1-2 | TRBV9 | . | TGTGCCAGCAGCGTAGGCCGTGGTGGGTACACCTTC | CASSVGRGGYTF
once | TRBJ1-2 | TRBV5-4 | . | TGTGCCAGCAGATTACAGGGTGCCTCTAACTATGGCTACACCTTC | CASRLQGASNYGYTF
. | TRBJ1-2 | TRBV7-9 | TRBD1 | TGTGCCAGCAGCTCCTCCGGGACAGGCTATGGCTACACCTTC | CASSSSGTGYGYTF
. | TRBJ1-6 | TRBV6-5 | . | TGTGCCAGCAGTTACGTATCGGGGGATTCACCCCTCCACTTT | CASSYVSGDSPLHF
few | TRBJ1-1 | TRBV5-5 | TRBD1 | TGTGCCAGCAGCTCGGGACAGTTGAACACTGAAGCTTTCTTT | CASSSGQLNTEAFF
once | TRBJ1-1 | TRBV7-3 | . | TGTGCCAGCGGGGTAGATCCGAACACTGAAGCTTTCTTT | CASGVDPNTEAFF
. | TRBJ1-2 | TRBV2 | . | TGTGCCAGCAGTGTTAGGGCGGGAGCTAACTATGGCTACACCTTC | CASSVRAGANYGYTF
. | TRBJ2-1 | TRBV6-6 | TRBD2 | TGTGCCAGCAGGTCTAGCGGTTACAATGAGCAGTTCTTC | CASRSSGYNEQFF
. | TRBJ1-4 | TRBV12-3/TRBV12-4 | . | TGTGCCAGCAGTCCCCCCTCCGGTGAAAAACTGTTTTTT | CASSPPSGEKLFF
. | TRBJ1-1 | TRBV19 | . | TGTGCCAGTAGTATCAATCGGCAAGGGTGGGGCACTGAAGCTTTCTTT | CASSINRQGWGTEAFF
. | TRBJ2-7 | TRBV7-8 | TRBD2 | TGTGCCAGCAAGGGACTAGCGGGGAATACCTACGAGCAGTACTTC | CASKGLAGNTYEQYF
. | TRBJ2-7 | TRBV9 | . | TGTGCCAGCAGCGTAGTCCCGGGACCCTCAGACGAGCAGTACTTC | CASSVVPGPSDEQYF
. | TRBJ2-1 | TRBV5-1 | . | TGCGCCAGCAGTAGGGCCGTCTCCTACAATGAGCAGTTCTTC | CASSRAVSYNEQFF
few | TRBJ1-1 | TRBV7-2 | . | TGTGCCACCCGATGGGGCGGGGCCACTGAAGCTTTCTTT | CATRWGGATEAFF
. | TRBJ1-4 | TRBV2 | . | TGTGCCAGCAGAGGGACGGTCAATGAAAAACTGTTTTTT | CASRGTVNEKLFF
. | TRBJ1-2 | TRBV5-1 | . | TGCGCCAGCAGCTTGTACGCAGGATCAACCCAGGGAGGCTACACCTTC | CASSLYAGSTQGGYTF
. | TRBJ1-3 | TRBV5-6 | . | TGTGCCAGCAGCTACCTAAGCCAACTCTCTGGAAACACCATATATTTT | CASSYLSQLSGNTIYF
once | TRBJ1-2 | TRBV4-2 | . | TGTGCCAGCAGCCAAGCTGCAGGCTACTATGGCTACACCTTC | CASSQAAGYYGYTF
. | TRBJ2-7 | TRBV14 | TRBD2 | TGTGCCAGCAGCTCCCTAGCGGGGGGTTACGAGCAGTACTTC | CASSSLAGGYEQYF
once | TRBJ1-2 | TRBV2 | . | TGTGCCAGCAGCGATACTTACAGGGCCGGGACACGGACTCCCCCTAACTATGGCTACACCTTC | CASSDTYRAGTRTPPNYGYTF
. | TRBJ2-7 | TRBV6-2/TRBV6-3 | TRBD1 | TGTGCCAGCAGCTTATCCTCGGACAGGGAAGGCTACGAGCAGTACTTC | CASSLSSDREGYEQYF
. | TRBJ1-2 | TRBV7-8 | . | TGTGCCAGCAGCTTAGTTGGCAGAAACTATGGCTACACCTTC | CASSLVGRNYGYTF
once | TRBJ1-1 | TRBV7-2 | . | TGTGCCAGCAGCTTAGCGGCAGGTCGGAACACTGAAGCTTTCTTT | CASSLAAGRNTEAFF